Here is one T cell receptor beta chain with its context. The data are from a study of blood T cell repertoires in COVID-19. Study-wide background: From T cells, B-cell-depleted T cells, or PBMCs came the material, which was cDNA or gDNA.

The CDR3 consists of 14 residues. CDR1 ENHRY and CDR2 SYGVKD come from the germline V gene. Trimming removed 6 bases from V and 4 bases from J; junction bases left unmatched: 6. In the authors' workflow: Reference gene primer amplification gave estimated nucleated cell counts. Method: immunoSEQ multiplex PCR; TCRdb's copy keeps in-frame clones and lacks some. The DNA gave D and trimming, while V, J and clone size come from that table. The repertoire includes around 93,000 clones, roughly 88% of them detected once, and 11% sits in the top ten. The source material was peripheral blood. The V call is TRBV10-3, the J call TRBJ2-7, with TRBD1 identical over 10 bases. This clonotype was obtained from a man of 80 years or more with acute or convalescent COVID-19. The CDR3 spells CAIRGDRGDYEQYF. Written as DNA, the CDR3 is TGTGCCATCAGGGGGGACAGGGGCGATTACGAGCAGTACTTC.